Presented here are 11 T cell receptor beta chains from one specimen sequenced in a study of blood T cell repertoires in COVID-19. Sequenced by immunoSEQ multiplex PCR; TCRdb stores in-frame clones only, minus some. The sample includes about 160,000 clones, 84% seen only once; the top ten take under 9.5%. What was sequenced was PBMCs or T cells enriched from blood (not recorded which). The receptors derive from a man between 45 and 60 years old who had recovered from COVID-19.

This sequence joins TRBV6-5 and TRBJ2-2, with a weak D call TRBD1 (6 bases). V lost 7 bases, J lost 0 bases, and 12 bases lay in between. There are 15 residues in the CDR3. Germline V gives CDR1 MNHEY, CDR2 SVGAGI. CDR3 region: CASNQWGPNTGELFF. The CDR3 coding sequence is TGTGCCAGCAACCAATGGGGGCCGAACACCGGGGAGCTGTTTTTT.

This clone was picked up a small number of times. Other DNA sequences within the sample encode an identical CDR3. The chain joins TRBV18 to TRBJ2-7; tentative D call: TRBD2 (5 bases). In germline, CDR1 is KGHSH, CDR2 LQKENI. There are 12 residues in the CDR3. The V and J ends lost 2 bases and 5 bases respectively, with 7 bases between them. The CDR3 nucleotides read TGTGCCAGCTCACCAGAGGGAAACGAGCAGTACTTC. Amino acid sequence: CASSPEGNEQYF.

Here the CDR3 reads CASSEGGGQFF. CDR3 in DNA: TGTGCCAGCAGTGAAGGAGGGGGGCAGTTCTTC. The gene calls are TRBV2 and TRBJ2-1, with D tentatively TRBD1 (6 bases). Looked up from germline, CDR1 is SNHLY and CDR2 is FYNNEI. The CDR3 length is 11 residues. V was clipped by 1 base and J by 12 bases, with 7 bases between them.

The chain couples TRBV5-6 to TRBJ2-5, with 13 bases matching TRBD2. CDR3 length equals 17 residues. CDR1 and CDR2 from the germline V gene are SGHDT and YYEEEE. The V and J ends lost 4 bases and 0 bases, in that order; junction bases with no gene match: 6. CDR3 nucleotides: TGTGCCAGCAGCGGGCTGACTAGCGGGGGGTACCAAGAGACCCAGTACTTC. Translating gives CASSGLTSGGYQETQYF.

V usage is TRBV21-1 and J usage is TRBJ1-1; whether TRBD1, the table's D call, matches the DNA was not checked. TRBV21-1 is annotated as a pseudogene. This CDR3 comprises 19 residues. The CDR3 loop is CASSKVGPRTGDEWPEAFF. The CDR3 nucleotides are TGTGCCAGCAGCAAAGTCGGCCCCAGGACAGGGGATGAGTGGCCTGAAGCTTTCTTT.

The DNA for the CDR3 is TGTGCCAGCTCACCACCGTTTTCAGGCTATAGCTCTGGAAACACCATATATTTT. Translated, it gives CASSPPFSGYSSGNTIYF. The chain has TRBV18 and TRBJ1-3; D gene uncertain. Germline CDR1 KGHSH, CDR2 LQKENI. The CDR3 consists of 18 residues. Deletions cut 0 bases from V and 0 bases from J, with 15 bases between.

This chain links TRBV7-8 with TRBJ2-3; D is perhaps TRBD2 (6 bases). In germline, CDR1 is SGHVS, CDR2 FQNEAQ. This CDR3 has 15 amino acids. V lost 5 bases to trimming and J lost 6 bases, with 18 bases between them. CDR3 protein: CASSPGAGIGDTQYF. CDR3 DNA: TGTGCCAGCAGCCCTGGTGCGGGGATTGGGGATACGCAGTATTTT.

V and J are TRBV6-5 and TRBJ2-5; 12 nucleotides align to TRBD1. The CDR3 covers 15 residues. The germline CDR1 and CDR2 sequences are MNHEY and SVGAGI. V shed 7 bases, J shed 5 bases, and the junction held 8 bases outside the gene matches. The CDR3 sequence is CASIPRDRGRETQYF. The CDR3 DNA reads as TGTGCCAGCATACCCCGGGACAGGGGGCGGGAGACCCAGTACTTC.

This clone was recorded at least ten times. The CDR3 DNA follows: TGTGCCAGCGGGGAGGGGGACGAGCAGTACTTC. It specifies CASGEGDEQYF. V usage is TRBV9 and J usage is TRBJ2-7; D might be TRBD2 (7 bases). The length of the CDR3 is 11 residues. The ends were cut back, 7 bases at V and 5 bases at J, with 10 bases in the middle. Per germline, CDR1 SGDLS and CDR2 YYNGEE.

This chain connects TRBV25-1 to TRBJ2-1, with TRBD2 as a possible D gene (6 bases). CDR1 is MGHDK, CDR2 SYGVNS, per germline. Trimming cost V 0 bases and J 9 bases, with 12 bases left between them. The CDR3 has 14 residues. Here the CDR3 DNA reads TGTGCCAGCAGTGAATATGTATTGGGAGGTGAGCAGTTCTTC. This sequence encodes CASSEYVLGGEQFF.

The V gene is TRBV18, the J gene TRBJ1-2, with D possibly being TRBD1 (6 bases). The V end was cut by 3 bases, the J end by 2 bases, with 10 bases between. This CDR3 is 14 amino acids long. From germline, CDR1 is KGHSH and CDR2 LQKENI. The CDR3 is CASSPDRRNYGYTF. DNA of the CDR3: TGTGCCAGCTCACCCGACAGGCGGAACTATGGCTACACCTTC.